The 25 T cell receptor beta chains below were found in one sample sequenced in a study of blood T cell repertoires in COVID-19. Produced via immunoSEQ multiplex PCR; TCRdb's table is partial and in-frame only. The top ten clones hold roughly 4.5% of a sample with about 210,000 clones, 75% to 85% of them seen once. Sequencing was carried out using PBMCs or T cells enriched from blood (not recorded which). The receptor source for this set is a man aged 25 to 45 with acute COVID-19.

The V gene is TRBV27, the J gene TRBJ2-5, with TRBD2 matching 11 bases. Trimming took 10 bases from V and 5 from J; bases not matched to a gene: 9. Looked up from germline, CDR1 is MNHEY and CDR2 is SMNVEV (reference sequence). This CDR3 has 14 amino acids. CDR3 sequence: CAISGGASAETQYF. CDR3 coding DNA: TGTGCCATTAGCGGGGGGGCTTCAGCGGAGACCCAGTACTTC.

This chain connects TRBV5-1 to TRBJ1-6; D call uncertain. Germline CDR1 SGHRS, CDR2 YFSETQ. V was clipped by 0 bases and J by 0 bases, with 4 bases between them. The CDR3 length is 15 residues. The CDR3 is CASSLGDSYNSPLHF. For the CDR3, the DNA is TGCGCCAGCAGCTTGGGCGACTCCTATAATTCACCCCTCCACTTT.

The chain carries TRBV6-5 and TRBJ1-2; possibly TRBD1 for D (6 bases). V lost 6 bases and J 5 bases, leaving 10 bases between the germline ends. Germline V gene sequence: CDR1 MNHEY, CDR2 SVGAGI. This CDR3 has 12 residues. The CDR3 bases are TGTGCCAGCAGCCGGGACAAATATGGCTACACCTTC. It codes for CASSRDKYGYTF.

This clone was found a few times. The rearrangement joins TRBV7-9 to TRBJ1-3; unclear D gene. Germline loops: CDR1 SEHNR, CDR2 FQNEAQ (reference sequence). This CDR3 contains 13 residues. V was shortened by 1 base and J by 7 bases, with 8 bases between the two germline ends. The CDR3 loop reads CASSLGARNTIYF. The DNA of the CDR3 is TGTGCCAGCAGCTTAGGCGCGAGGAACACCATATATTTT.

J is TRBJ2-2 and V is TRBV27; D remains unclear. The germline V and J ends were trimmed by 2 bases and 6 bases, with 19 bases remaining between them. Per the germline V gene, CDR1 is MNHEY and CDR2 is SMNVEV (reference sequence). This CDR3 is built from 17 residues. The CDR3 reads CASSLDRISSLAGELFF. The CDR3 nucleotides are TGTGCCAGCAGTTTAGATCGAATTAGCTCCTTGGCCGGGGAGCTGTTTTTT.

The genes are TRBV27 and TRBJ1-3; D is unclear. The CDR3 runs 15 residues. V lost 0 bases and J 3 bases, leaving 9 bases between the germline ends. Germline V CDR1 and CDR2: MNHEY, SMNVEV (reference sequence). In DNA form, the CDR3 reads TGTGCCAGCAGTTTATCCCCCAGTCTTGGAAACACCATATATTTT. Protein: CASSLSPSLGNTIYF.

A remark on this clone: The junction shows a germline mismatch at one end, possibly a read error. The rearrangement uses TRBV7-3 and TRBJ2-7, with unresolved D. The CDR3 runs 13 residues. Germline-derived CDR1 and CDR2 are SGHTA and FQGTGA. CDR3 in amino acids: CASSLRASYEQYF. CDR3 DNA: TGTGCCAGCAGTTTAAGGGCGTCCTACGAGCAGTACTTC.

This sequence joins TRBV9 and TRBJ2-5, with 8 bases matching TRBD2. V was clipped by 0 bases and J by 5 bases; unmatched bases: 3. From germline, CDR1 is SGDLS and CDR2 YYNGEE. The CDR3 loop spans 14 amino acids. The CDR3 region has the DNA TGTGCCAGCAGCGTAGGACTAGCGTCGGAGACCCAGTACTTC. Its translation is CASSVGLASETQYF.

The chain carries TRBV5-1 and TRBJ1-4; D is unresolved. V was trimmed by 4 bases and J by 0 bases, leaving 7 bases between them. This CDR3 has 14 residues. Germline lookup yields CDR1 SGHRS and CDR2 YFSETQ. CDR3 protein: CASSRSATNEKLFF. The CDR3 region has the DNA TGCGCCAGCAGCCGGAGCGCAACTAATGAAAAACTGTTTTTT.

V and J are TRBV7-3 and TRBJ2-1; 9 positions agree with TRBD1. V lost 4 bases to trimming and J lost 5 bases; unmatched junction nucleotides: 6. Germline CDR1 is SGHTA and CDR2 is FQGTGA. The CDR3 has 15 residues. CDR3 sequence reads: CASSSGTGLNNEQFF. CDR3 nucleotides: TGTGCCAGCAGCTCGGGGACAGGGCTTAACAATGAGCAGTTCTTC.

CDR3: CSVATGVDQPQHF. The CDR3 nucleotides are TGCAGCGTTGCTACAGGGGTAGATCAGCCCCAGCATTTT. This sequence joins TRBV29-1 and TRBJ1-5; 7 bases fit TRBD1. The V segment lost 4 bases and the J segment 5 bases; nucleotides outside the gene matches: 5. CDR3 size: 13 residues. The germline V gene has CDR1 SQVTM and CDR2 ANQGSEA.

The chain combines TRBV5-4 with TRBJ2-7; TRBD1 agrees at 7 bases. Trimming at V came to 2 bases and at J to 6 bases, leaving 8 bases not matched to a gene. Germline CDR1 and CDR2: SGHNT and YYREEE (reference sequence). This CDR3 region has 14 residues. The CDR3 DNA sequence: TGTGCCAGCAGCTTATGGACAGGCGCGGGCGAGCAGTACTTC. It specifies CASSLWTGAGEQYF.

The CDR3 region is CASSMDSNVATNEKLFF. The CDR3 DNA sequence: TGCGCCAGCAGCATGGACAGTAACGTTGCAACTAATGAAAAACTGTTTTTT. This chain joins TRBV5-1 and TRBJ1-4, with D possibly matching TRBD1 (6 bases). Trimming left V 4 bases short and J 0 bases short, with 16 bases between. Per the germline V gene, CDR1 is SGHRS and CDR2 is YFSETQ. The CDR3 totals 17 residues.

V gene TRBV5-1 combines with J gene TRBJ2-7, with 7 bases matching TRBD1. Germline-derived CDR1 and CDR2 are SGHRS and YFSETQ. The junction had 14 bases not matched to a gene; V was cut back by 2 bases and J by 3 bases. This CDR3 has 17 residues. For the CDR3, the DNA is TGCGCCAGCAGCTTACAGGGGCAGGGGATAGGAAACTACGAGCAGTACTTC. Translated, it gives CASSLQGQGIGNYEQYF.

J is TRBJ1-3 and V is TRBV30; D not resolved. CDR1 is GTSNPN, CDR2 SVGIG, per germline (reference sequence). The V end lost 4 bases, the J end lost 3 bases, and 10 bases lay between the germline ends. The CDR3 is made up of 13 amino acids. The CDR3 loop is CAWTPGIGNTIYF. The CDR3 nucleotides are TGTGCCTGGACTCCCGGGATTGGAAACACCATATATTTT.

This sequence joins TRBV14 and TRBJ2-4, with D tentatively TRBD1 (6 bases). Germline V gene lookup returns CDR1 SGHDN and CDR2 FVKESK. CDR3 length: 16 amino acids. Trimming removed 4 bases from V and 1 base from J, with 14 bases in between. The CDR3 sequence: CASSRNPQGAKNIQYF. CDR3 DNA: TGTGCCAGCAGCCGGAACCCCCAGGGGGCCAAAAACATTCAGTACTTC.

The genes are TRBV10-3 and TRBJ2-1, with 13 positions matching TRBD2. The trim removed 6 bases at V and 6 bases at J, leaving 2 bases unmatched. CDR1 and CDR2 (germline): ENHRY, SYGVKD. This CDR3 has 14 residues. The CDR3 region is CAISGTSGVNEQFF. The CDR3 nucleotides are TGTGCCATCAGCGGGACTAGCGGGGTCAATGAGCAGTTCTTC.

The genes are TRBV3-1 (or the pseudogene TRBV3-2) and TRBJ2-3; 9 bases are shared with TRBD2. The CDR3 has 16 amino acids. The germline V gene encodes CDR1 LGHDT and CDR2 YNNKEL (reference sequence). V lost 4 bases and J lost 6; bases outside the gene matches: 11. CDR3 nucleotide sequence: TGTGCCAGCAGCCCCCGCGCGGCGGGGGGGCCTGATACGCAGTATTTT. Amino acids: CASSPRAAGGPDTQYF.

The chain couples TRBV12-3 or TRBV12-4 to TRBJ2-6; D is ambiguous. Trimming shortened V by 3 bases and J by 4 bases, and 4 bases separated the two germline ends. The CDR3 length is 13 residues. This CDR3 is CASSFRGANVLTF. CDR3 nucleotides: TGTGCCAGCAGTTTTCGGGGGGCCAACGTCCTGACTTTC.

This chain uses TRBV6-5 with TRBJ1-2; maybe TRBD1 (6 bases). CDR3 length: 13 amino acids. V gave up 11 bases and J gave up 4 bases, with 17 bases separating them. From germline, CDR1 is MNHEY and CDR2 SVGAGI. The DNA of the CDR3 is TGTGCCGGAAGGGGGGACTACATCTATGGCTACACCTTC. Its translation: CAGRGDYIYGYTF.

This chain joins TRBV28 and TRBJ2-5, with TRBD2 as a possible D gene (5 bases). Trimming removed 6 bases at V and 5 bases at J, with 19 bases between. The CDR3 totals 15 residues. Per the germline V gene, CDR1 is MDHEN and CDR2 is SYDVKM. Here the CDR3 reads CASSLGDKKRETQYF. The CDR3 DNA reads TGTGCCAGCAGCCTGGGAGACAAGAAAAGGGAGACCCAGTACTTC. The full variable domain, with the rest looked up from reference TRBV28 and TRBJ2-5, is DVKVTQSSRYLVKRTGEKVFLECVQDMDHENMFWYRQDPGLGLRLIYFSYDVKMKEKGDIPEGYSVSREKKERFSLILESASTNQTSMYLCASSLGDKKRETQYFGPGTRLLVL.

The chain links TRBV9 to TRBJ1-2, with 7 bases matching TRBD1. From germline, CDR1 is SGDLS and CDR2 YYNGEE. The CDR3 extends over 14 amino acids. Trimming removed 0 bases from V and 3 bases from J; junction bases left unmatched: 2. This CDR3 reads CASSVGRGDYGYTF. CDR3 DNA sequence: TGTGCCAGCAGCGTAGGCAGGGGGGACTATGGCTACACCTTC.

The chain couples TRBV2 to TRBJ2-5, with 8 positions matching TRBD2. With V trimmed by 11 bases and J by 7 bases, 9 bases remained unmatched. The CDR3 spans 12 residues. CDR1 and CDR2 from the germline V gene are SNHLY and FYNNEI. The CDR3: CAAGREVGTQYF. The CDR3 bases are TGTGCCGCGGGGCGGGAGGTCGGGACCCAGTACTTC.

The chain uses TRBV5-5 and TRBJ2-1, with TRBD2 as a possible D gene (5 bases). V shed 4 bases and J shed 6 bases, with 11 bases lying between them. CDR3 length: 13 residues. CDR1 SGHKS and CDR2 YYEKEE come from the germline V gene (reference sequence). Here the CDR3 DNA reads TGTGCCAGCAGCGGCGGGCCGAGCAATGAGCAGTTCTTC. It codes for CASSGGPSNEQFF.

V usage is TRBV3-1 (or the pseudogene TRBV3-2) and J usage is TRBJ2-2, with D possibly TRBD2 on 6 matching bases. The CDR3 is 17 residues long. V gave up 0 bases and J gave up 0 bases, with 11 bases separating them. In germline, CDR1 is LGHDT, CDR2 YNNKEL (reference sequence). The CDR3 spells CASSQEFGSPNTGELFF. CDR3 coding DNA: TGTGCCAGCAGCCAAGAGTTCGGGAGTCCGAACACCGGGGAGCTGTTTTTT.